A single sample is the source of the 23 T cell receptor delta chains below, sequenced in a study of gamma-delta T cells after stem cell transplantation. TCRdb re-processed the RT-PCR reads using CATT. Here the sample spans over 750 delta-chain clones, roughly 20% being singletons. Sequenced material: gamma-delta T cells. These receptors were taken from a human donor. It is not recorded whose cells these are; they may come from a transplant donor.

A word on this clone: A far bigger clonotype differs at one base, so this is likely a read error. The V and J genes are TRDV2 and TRDJ3; D unresolved. In germline, CDR1 is GEAIGNYY, CDR2 EKD. The CDR3 totals 18 residues. Trimming pared 3 bases from V and 0 bases from J, leaving 14 bases between. The CDR3: CACDAVSTRSWDTRQMFF. The CDR3 DNA reads TGTGCCTGTGACGCCGTAAGTACCCGCTCCTGGGACACCCGACAGATGTTTTTC.

This clone was counted only a few times. This probably arose from a read error, given a far larger clone one base away. This chain connects TRDV2 to TRDJ3; TRDD3 matches 9 bases. The CDR3 runs to 21 residues. The V gene's germline CDR1 is GEAIGNYY and CDR2 EKD. The chain's CDR3 is CACDQLGDKVERSWDARQMFF. The CDR3 DNA sequence: TGTGCCTGTGACCAGTTGGGGGATAAGGTGGAGCGGTCCTGGGACGCCCGACAGATGTTTTTC.

This clone is large in the sample. The chain is built from TRDV2 and TRDJ1; 8 bases line up with TRDD3. Trimming cost V 3 bases and J 2 bases; bases outside gene matches: 7. CDR1 is GEAIGNYY and CDR2 is EKD in the germline V gene. This CDR3 region has 15 residues. CDR3 loop: CACDPLLGDTDKLIF. The CDR3, as DNA: TGTGCCTGTGACCCCCTCTTGGGGGATACCGATAAACTCATCTTT.

Note on this clone: A far bigger clonotype differs at one base, so this is likely a read error. Other DNA sequences in the sample encode the same CDR3. This chain connects TRDV2 to TRDJ1; 10 positions match TRDD3. After removal of 3 bases from V and 1 base from J, the junction contained 7 bases not matched to a gene. Germline V lookup: CDR1 GEAIGNYY, CDR2 EKD. This CDR3 comprises 16 residues. The CDR3 DNA reads TGTGCCTGTGACTCTCTACTGGGGGATCCCACCGATAAACTCATCTTT. Its translation is CACDSLLGDPTDKLIF.

With regard to this clone: This sequence is one base from a far larger clone and is likely a read error. Other DNA sequences within the sample encode an identical CDR3. The V gene is TRDV2, the J gene TRDJ1, with 8 bases lining up with TRDD3. From germline, CDR1 is GEAIGNYY and CDR2 EKD. CDR3 length: 18 amino acids. V lost 0 bases to trimming and J lost 4 bases; unmatched junction nucleotides: 15. The CDR3 DNA is TGTGCCTGTGACACCCTCCCCATACTGGGGGCCCCCAGCGATAAACTCATCTTT. Translated: CACDTLPILGAPSDKLIF.

In its sample, this clone was seen a few times. A far larger clone lies a single base away; this is likely a read error. Other DNA sequences of this sample code for an identical CDR3. This chain links TRDV2 with TRDJ3; 7 positions agree with TRDD3. V was clipped by 1 base and J by 0 bases; unmatched bases: 8. Germline V gene sequence: CDR1 GEAIGNYY, CDR2 EKD. The CDR3 spans 19 residues. The DNA of the CDR3 is TGTGCCTGTGACACGTCTGGGGGGCCGAGCTCCTGGGACACCCGACAGATGTTTTTC. Residues: CACDTSGGPSSWDTRQMFF.

About this clone: A read error likely explains this, since a far larger clone differs by one base. V gene TRDV2 combines with J gene TRDJ1, with 9 bases identical to TRDD3. CDR1 is GEAIGNYY and CDR2 is EKD in the germline V gene. V dropped 1 base and J dropped 0; count of bases not matched to a gene: 35. This CDR3 comprises 26 residues. The CDR3 region is CACDTLPEVSSLGSGGYVRYTDKLIF. CDR3 coding DNA: TGTGCCTGTGACACACTGCCGGAGGTCTCCTCACTTGGTAGTGGGGGATATGTACGGTACACCGATAAACTCATCTTT.

In this sample, this clone is medium-sized. A much larger clone is a single base away; this may be a read error. The gene calls are TRDV2 and TRDJ1; unclear D gene. V shed 1 base and J shed 3 bases, with 35 bases lying between them. Germline V gene data show CDR1 as GEAIGNYY and CDR2 as EKD. The CDR3 loop spans 22 amino acids. CDR3: CACDTLQGIVAGPIRVPDKLIF. DNA of the CDR3: TGTGCCTGTGACACTCTGCAGGGTATCGTGGCTGGACCCATTCGTGTTCCCGATAAACTCATCTTT.

This clone was counted between two and nine times. One base separates it from a far larger clone, so it is likely a read error. The V and J genes are TRDV2 and TRDJ1; 8 nucleotides align to TRDD3. Germline CDR1 GEAIGNYY, CDR2 EKD. The CDR3 is 16 amino acids. The CDR3 nucleotides read TGTGCCTGTGACACCCTGGGGGAGAAGTACACCGATAAACCCATCTTT. Translated, it gives CACDTLGEKYTDKPIF.

For this clone: The mismatch at residue 13 between this DNA's translation and the TCRdb protein of a much larger clone likely reflects a read error; the protein shown is translated from the DNA. The rearrangement links TRDV2 to TRDJ1; TRDD3 matches 7 bases. Germline CDR1 GEAIGNYY, CDR2 EKD. The CDR3 contains 16 residues. The CDR3 is CACDTLVGDYTDELIF. In DNA, the CDR3 is TGTGCCTGTGACACGTTGGTGGGGGACTACACCGATGAACTCATCTTT.

Points on this clone: TCRdb pairs this DNA with a much larger clone's protein that differs at residue 4, likely a read error; the protein shown was translated from the DNA. V usage is TRDV2 and J usage is TRDJ1, with 10 bases fitting TRDD3. The CDR3 sequence is 20 residues long. J gave up 0 bases and V 5 bases, and 20 bases lay outside the gene matches. CDR1 is GEAIGNYY and CDR2 is EKD in the germline V gene. The CDR3 region is CACGTVQKWGIHRYTDKLIF. The CDR3 nucleotides read TGTGCCTGTGGCACAGTCCAGAAATGGGGGATACATCGGTACACCGATAAACTCATCTTT.

This clone was seen a handful of times. This likely came from a read error, as a far larger clone is one base away. This sample also contains other DNA sequences that code for the same CDR3. The chain couples TRDV2 to TRDJ1, with TRDD3 matching 8 bases. CDR1 and CDR2 (germline): GEAIGNYY, EKD. CDR3 length equals 16 residues. The CDR3 DNA sequence: TGTGCCTGTGACACCCTGGGGGAGAAGTACACCGACAAACTCATCTTT. As protein: CACDTLGEKYTDKLIF.

This clone has a handful of counts. The likely explanation is a read error, given a far larger clone one base away. The chain carries TRDV2 and TRDJ3; a possible D gene is TRDD3 (5 bases). The germline CDR1 and CDR2 sequences are GEAIGNYY and EKD. The CDR3 sequence is 18 residues long. The V gene lost 3 bases and the J gene lost 0 bases, with 14 bases spanning the gap. CDR3 in DNA: TGTGCCTGTGACTCCGTAATGCTGGGCTCCTGGGACACCCGACAGATGTTTTTC. Protein: CACDSVMLGSWDTRQMFF.

This clone ranks as hyperexpanded (1% or more). This specimen includes other DNA sequences encoding the same CDR3. The rearrangement joins TRDV2 to TRDJ1; D may be TRDD2 or TRDD3 (8 bases each). This CDR3 is built from 22 residues. Trimming took 1 base from V and 0 from J, leaving 32 bases between them. The germline V gene encodes CDR1 GEAIGNYY and CDR2 EKD. CDR3 sequence: CACDTLPTGPGGPPTDTDKLIF. In nucleotides, the CDR3 is TGTGCCTGTGACACTCTTCCTACGGGGCCTGGGGGACCCCCGACCGACACCGATAAACTCATCTTT.

A word on this clone: Since a far larger clone is one base different, this is likely a read error. The same CDR3 also results from other DNA sequences found in this sample. The chain uses TRDV2 and TRDJ1, with 9 positions matching TRDD3. The V gene's germline CDR1 is GEAIGNYY and CDR2 EKD. This CDR3 region has 16 residues. V lost 3 bases, J lost 0 bases, and 7 bases stayed unmatched. The CDR3 nucleotides are TGTGCCTGTGACTATACTGGGGGAACGTACACCGATAAACTCATCTTT. Translation gives CACDYTGGTYTDKLIF.

This clone is judged large. This specimen includes other DNA sequences encoding the same CDR3. The chain links TRDV2 to TRDJ3; TRDD3 matches at 12 bases. Germline assignment: CDR1 GEAIGNYY and CDR2 EKD. The CDR3 spans 22 residues. V dropped 3 bases and J dropped 0; count of bases not matched to a gene: 14. CDR3 loop: CACDENWGIPATNSWDTRQMFF. In nucleotides, the CDR3 is TGTGCCTGTGACGAGAACTGGGGGATACCCGCGACCAACTCCTGGGACACCCGACAGATGTTTTTC.

Of note for this clone: A read error may explain this, as a much larger clone is one base away. The chain combines TRDV2 with TRDJ1, with D perhaps TRDD1 or TRDD3 (5 bases each). This CDR3 is 17 amino acids long. Germline CDR1 is GEAIGNYY and CDR2 is EKD. Trimming took 3 bases from V and 4 from J, leaving 23 bases between them. The CDR3 region is CACDPVLNSWVRDKLIF. CDR3 nucleotides: TGTGCCTGTGACCCCGTACTGAATAGCTGGGTTCGCGATAAACTCATCTTT.

In this sample, this clone turned up a few times. TCRdb pairs this DNA with a much larger clone's protein that differs at residue 10, likely a read error; the protein shown was translated from the DNA. This chain joins TRDV2 and TRDJ1; the match to TRDD3 covers 12 bases. CDR1 is GEAIGNYY and CDR2 is EKD in the germline V gene. V gave up 3 bases and J gave up 0 bases; unmatched junction bases: 4. The CDR3 covers 16 residues. DNA of the CDR3: TGTGCCTGTGACTCACTGGGGGATACCGACACCGATAAACTCATCTTT. This encodes CACDSLGDTDTDKLIF.

This clone has only a few counts. A much bigger clone sits one base away, suggesting this may be a read error. Distinct nucleotide sequences in the sample also encode this CDR3. CDR3: CACDTLPTGPGGPPTDTDKLIF. The CDR3 coding sequence is TGTGCCTGTGACACTCTCCCTACGGGGCCTGGGGGACCCCCGACCGACACCGACAAACTCATCTTT. The chain recombines TRDV2 with TRDJ1; 8 bases match TRDD3. The CDR3 runs 22 residues. Per germline, CDR1 GEAIGNYY and CDR2 EKD.

About this clone: A read error is the likely source, as a far larger clone sits one nucleotide away. J is TRDJ3 and V is TRDV2, with D maybe TRDD3 (6 bases). This CDR3 is built from 24 residues. The germline CDR1 and CDR2 sequences are GEAIGNYY and EKD. The CDR3: CACDTGGWGLTGFARSWDTRQVFF. In DNA form, the CDR3 reads TGTGCCTGTGACACCGGTGGCTGGGGCCTAACCGGGTTCGCGCGCTCCTGGGACACCCGACAGGTGTTTTTC.

This clone was observed a handful of times. With only one base between it and a far larger clone, this is likely a read error. The same CDR3 arises from other DNA sequences in this sample as well. The V gene is TRDV2, the J gene TRDJ3; 10 bases fit TRDD3. Germline CDR1 is GEAIGNYY and CDR2 is EKD. Trimming at V came to 3 bases and at J to 1 base, leaving 14 bases not matched to a gene. There are 21 residues in the CDR3. CDR3 sequence: CACDQLGDKVERSWDTRQMFF. The DNA of the CDR3 is TGTGCCTGTGACCAGCTGGGGGATAAGGTGGAGCGGTCCTGGGACACCCGACAGATGTTTTTC.

This chain connects TRDV2 to TRDJ3, with D maybe TRDD3 (5 bases). The length of the CDR3 is 23 residues. V lost 0 bases, J lost 3 bases, and 29 bases lay in between. Germline CDR1 and CDR2: GEAIGNYY and EKD. The CDR3 is CACDTVNRVGEDRSGWDTRQMFF. DNA of the CDR3: TGTGCCTGTGACACCGTTAATCGTGTCGGGGAAGACAGGAGTGGCTGGGACACCCGACAGATGTTTTTC.

In the case of this clone: This likely reflects a read error, since a far larger clone is one base away. The V and J genes are TRDV2 and TRDJ1; 9 bases map to TRDD3. Trimming at V came to 1 base and at J to 1 base, leaving 36 bases not matched to a gene. The CDR3 runs 26 residues. Looked up from germline, CDR1 is GEAIGNYY and CDR2 is EKD. Written as DNA, the CDR3 is TGTGCCTGTGACACACTGCCGGAGGTCTCCTCAGTTGGTAGTGGGGGATATGTACGGTGCACCGATAAACTCATCTTT. It specifies CACDTLPEVSSVGSGGYVRCTDKLIF.